This T cell receptor (beta chain) was profiled in a study of cytomegalovirus exposure and HLA in healthy donors. Study-level findings and limits: It was confirmed in vitro that three of the CMV-associated chains were specific for CMV antigens. Most TCR sequences showed up rarely, but some public TCRs showed up in many donors.

Separation from the roughly 670-subject first cohort characterized the roughly 130-subject validation cohort, to which the donors belonged. The assay was immunoSEQ multiplex PCR, and TCRdb's table has in-frame clones only and misses some. The data contain about 140,000 clones, around four fifths of them singletons. Points on this clone: Its antigen remains unidentified.

Sample: PBMCs. The sequence was collected from a woman aged 25 to 39 in good health and CMV-seronegative.

CDR3: CASSSTGVQNTEAFF. CDR3 nucleotide sequence: TGTGCCAGCAGTTCGACAGGGGTACAGAACACTGAAGCTTTCTTT. The chain has TRBV6-5 and TRBJ1-1; 8 positions agree with TRBD1. The CDR3 length is 15 residues. With V trimmed by 4 bases and J by 1 base, 5 bases remained unmatched. Germline lookup yields CDR1 MNHEY and CDR2 SVGAGI.